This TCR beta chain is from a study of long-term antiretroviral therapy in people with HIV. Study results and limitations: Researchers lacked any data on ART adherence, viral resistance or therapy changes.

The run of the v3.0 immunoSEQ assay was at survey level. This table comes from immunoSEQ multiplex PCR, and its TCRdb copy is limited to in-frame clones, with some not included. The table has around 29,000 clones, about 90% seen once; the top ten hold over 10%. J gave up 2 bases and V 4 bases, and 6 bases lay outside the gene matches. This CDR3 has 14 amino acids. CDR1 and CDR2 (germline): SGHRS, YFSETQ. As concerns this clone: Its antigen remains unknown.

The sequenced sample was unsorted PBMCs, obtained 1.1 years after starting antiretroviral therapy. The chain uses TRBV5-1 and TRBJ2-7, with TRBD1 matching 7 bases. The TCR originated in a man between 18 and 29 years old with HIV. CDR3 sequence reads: CASSPRQGPYEQYF. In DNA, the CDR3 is TGCGCCAGCAGCCCCAGACAGGGCCCCTACGAGCAGTACTTC.